A single sample gave rise to the 14 T cell receptor beta chains below, sequenced in a study of blood T cell repertoires in COVID-19. Profiling relied on immunoSEQ multiplex PCR, and the TCRdb table lists in-frame clones only, not all of them. The sample includes 250,000 or so clones, around 90% seen only once; the top ten take around 1.9%. Input material: peripheral blood. The receptors stem from a woman in her sixties or seventies with COVID-19, enrolled during active disease.

The CDR3 protein is CASSLGDSRLPYGYTF. In nucleotides, the CDR3 is TGCGCCAGCAGCTTGGGGGACAGCCGCCTCCCCTATGGCTACACCTTC. The chain has TRBV5-1 and TRBJ1-2; 7 positions agree with TRBD1. The germline V gene encodes CDR1 SGHRS and CDR2 YFSETQ. Unmatched junction bases numbered 9, after V lost 0 bases and J lost 4 bases. This CDR3 is 16 amino acids long.

The V call is TRBV19, the J call TRBJ1-2, with no clear D. The germline V and J ends were trimmed by 7 bases and 10 bases, with 16 bases remaining between them. CDR3 length: 12 residues. Per germline, CDR1 LNHDA and CDR2 SQIVND (reference sequence). The CDR3 is CASKERWGAYTF. CDR3 coding DNA: TGTGCCAGTAAGGAGAGGTGGGGAGCCTACACCTTC.

This chain links TRBV30 with TRBJ1-6; the match to TRBD1 covers 8 bases. Germline V gene lookup returns CDR1 GTSNPN and CDR2 SVGIG (reference sequence). The CDR3 consists of 17 residues. The J segment lost 4 bases and the V segment lost 2 bases, leaving 10 bases of the junction unmatched. CDR3 coding DNA: TGTGCCTGGAGTACAGGACAGGGAGGGAGGTATAATTCACCCCTCCACTTT. Its translation: CAWSTGQGGRYNSPLHF. The full variable domain, completed using reference TRBV30 and TRBJ1-6, is SQTIHQWPATLVQPVGSPLSLECTVEGTSNPNLYWYRQAAGRGLQLLFYSVGIGQISSEVPQNLSASRPQDRQFILSSKKLLLSDSGFYLCAWSTGQGGRYNSPLHFGNGTRLTVT.

The chain recombines TRBV10-3 with TRBJ1-1; D gene unclear. CDR1 ENHRY and CDR2 SYGVKD come from the germline V gene. The CDR3 consists of 14 residues. V was cut by 7 bases and J by 2 bases, with 14 bases left in between. This CDR3 is CAIKQGSGNTEAFF. In DNA, the CDR3 is TGTGCCATCAAGCAAGGTTCAGGAAACACTGAAGCTTTCTTT.

This clone was counted a few times. The chain's CDR3 is CASSLVVGGGQSEQFF. The CDR3 DNA reads TGTGCCAGCAGCTTAGTTGTAGGGGGCGGGCAAAGTGAGCAGTTCTTC. The rearrangement uses TRBV7-2 and TRBJ2-1; 7 nucleotides align to TRBD1. The CDR3 is made up of 16 amino acids. After removal of 1 base from V and 9 bases from J, the junction contained 12 bases not matched to a gene. Germline values: CDR1 SGHTA, CDR2 FQGNSA.

The chain joins TRBV9 to TRBJ1-2; TRBD1 agrees at 10 bases. Losses at the gene ends were 2 bases for V and 8 bases for J; bases not matched to a gene: 6. The CDR3 is 14 residues long. Germline V gene lookup returns CDR1 SGDLS and CDR2 YYNGEE. CDR3 sequence (DNA): TGTGCCAGCAGCGTTCCGGGACAGGGGACCGGCTACACCTTC. Its protein product is CASSVPGQGTGYTF.

This clone was counted once. The chain combines TRBV2 with TRBJ1-3, with TRBD1 identical over 8 bases. This CDR3 comprises 14 residues. Germline loops: CDR1 SNHLY, CDR2 FYNNEI. Unmatched junction bases numbered 6, after V lost 6 bases and J lost 5 bases. CDR3 in DNA: TGTGCCAGCAGCGCCGGGACAGGTAGAAACACCATATATTTT. Its protein is CASSAGTGRNTIYF.

This chain links TRBV7-2 with TRBJ2-2, with D tentatively TRBD1 (5 bases). The CDR3 is 14 amino acids. Germline-derived CDR1 and CDR2 are SGHTA and FQGNSA. The V gene lost 1 base and the J gene lost 7 bases, with 10 bases spanning the gap. CDR3: CASSLGTQVGELFF. CDR3 nucleotide sequence: TGTGCCAGCAGCTTAGGGACACAGGTCGGGGAGCTGTTTTTT.

V is TRBV19 and J is TRBJ2-7; 9 positions agree with TRBD1. Per the germline V gene, CDR1 is LNHDA and CDR2 is SQIVND (reference sequence). Losses at the gene ends were 5 bases for V and 0 bases for J; bases not matched to a gene: 5. The CDR3 consists of 15 residues. The CDR3 sequence is CASSFGQGPSYEQYF. CDR3 DNA sequence: TGTGCCAGTAGTTTCGGACAGGGGCCCTCCTACGAGCAGTACTTC.

The chain is built from TRBV2 and TRBJ2-2; 12 nucleotides align to TRBD2. The ends lost 3 bases at V and 7 bases at J; junction bases unmatched: 3. CDR1 SNHLY and CDR2 FYNNEI come from the germline V gene. There are 15 residues in the CDR3. DNA for the CDR3: TGTGCCAGCAGTGAGACGGGACTAGCGGGCGGGGAGCTGTTTTTT. This translates into CASSETGLAGGELFF.

The chain links TRBV18 to TRBJ2-7; D may be TRBD1 (6 bases). There are 14 residues in the CDR3. Germline CDR1 is KGHSH and CDR2 is LQKENI. Between the trimmed V and J ends, which lost 5 bases and 6 bases, there was a span of 17 bases. The CDR3 is CASSIGQTLREQYF. The CDR3, as DNA: TGTGCCAGCTCAATCGGACAGACCCTCCGCGAGCAGTACTTC.

The genes are TRBV5-6 and TRBJ1-6; D is possibly TRBD1 (6 bases). Looked up from germline, CDR1 is SGHDT and CDR2 is YYEEEE. The CDR3 length is 14 residues. The V and J ends lost 2 bases and 8 bases respectively, with 11 bases between them. CDR3 region: CASSLQGFYSPLHF. The CDR3 DNA sequence: TGTGCCAGCAGCTTACAGGGTTTTTATTCACCCCTCCACTTT.

The V gene is TRBV9, the J gene TRBJ2-2; D perhaps matches TRBD1 (6 bases). V was pared by 3 bases and J by 6 bases, with 21 bases between. The CDR3 is 17 residues long. CDR1 and CDR2 from the germline V gene are SGDLS and YYNGEE. Written as DNA, the CDR3 is TGTGCCAGCAGCGGGGGGCGTGTCGGGCAAGAACCCGGGGAGCTGTTTTTT. As protein: CASSGGRVGQEPGELFF. Drawing the rest from reference TRBV9 and TRBJ2-2, the complete variable domain is DSGVTQTPKHLITATGQRVTLRCSPRSGDLSVYWYQQSLDQGLQFLIQYYNGEERAKGNILERFSAQQFPDLHSELNLSSLELGDSALYFCASSGGRVGQEPGELFFGEGSRLTVL.

This chain connects TRBV5-8 to TRBJ2-4, with D maybe TRBD2 (6 bases). Trimming took 3 bases from V and 6 from J, leaving 13 bases between them. The CDR3 is 14 residues long. From germline, CDR1 is SGHTS and CDR2 YDEGEE. CDR3 protein: CASSSGTSVNIQYF. The CDR3 DNA follows: TGTGCCAGCAGCTCAGGGACTTCAGTAAACATTCAGTACTTC.